This T cell receptor (beta chain) came from a study of vaccination effects on CD4 cells after COVID-19 (dated by TCRdb to the early 2020s). For the wider study: Each participant received two doses of an mRNA SARS-CoV-2 vaccine, either BNT162b2 or mRNA-1273. In both COVID-19 convalescent patients and infection-naive vaccine recipients, the study compared SARS-CoV-2 spike-specific CD4+ TCR repertoires from before mRNA vaccination with those from after it. Cultures from other donors in the study were sequenced using the Oncomine TCR Beta short-read assay on an Illumina iSeq 100. A total of roughly 9 COVID-19 convalescent patients and several SARS-CoV-2-naive healthy vaccine recipients were included in the full study.

The V end loses 0 bases and the J end loses 2 bases, and a stretch of 7 bases separates them. Measured from the cysteine to the phenylalanine, the CDR3 is 15 residues long. Just CDR3 DNA is preserved here, 45 bases in frame from base 1. In the germline V gene, CDR1 corresponds to KGHSH and CDR2 to LQKENI. The ViraFEST assay stimulated PBMC with viral peptide pools and then used TCR sequencing to identify antigen-specific CD4+ T cell clonotypes by expansion. After approximately eleven days of culture, CD4+ T cells were isolated with the EasySep CD4+ T cell isolation kit. Negative nucleocapsid antibody results before and after vaccination confirmed that the healthy vaccine recipients had no prior SARS-CoV-2 infection. A few million PBMC per well were cultured with approximately 10 ug/ml peptides in IMDM containing 5% human AB serum, approximately 9.1 IU/ml IL-2 and gentamicin. On days 3 and 7, half of the culture medium was replaced with fresh IL-2-containing medium. Unless noted otherwise, every peptide stimulation condition was grown in triplicate wells. Using Ficoll-Paque Plus gradient centrifugation, PBMC were separated from whole blood and then either used fresh or cryopreserved at -140C. Overlapping peptide pools spanned the spike proteins of SARS-CoV-2 and the common cold coronaviruses HCoV-NL63, HCoV-OC43 and HCoV-229E. Genomic DNA was extracted from cultured CD4+ T cells with the QIAamp micro DNA kit.

Study-wide conclusions, independent of this receptor: In healthy vaccine recipients, vaccine-induced clones were almost all SARS-CoV-2 mono-reactive, with only 1 of 255 being cross-reactive with common cold coronaviruses. The study was limited by a small number of convalescent patients, and early post-infection timepoints were lacking. Both infection-induced and vaccine-induced clones contracted markedly at late post-vaccination timepoints, which is consistent with waning T cell responses.

The library relied on the immunoSEQ multiplex PCR assay. TCR beta CDR3 sequencing was performed on DNA from the cultured, isolated CD4+ T cells. The authors processed their data as follows. Non-productive TCR sequences were removed and reads were trimmed to the CDR3 region, keeping CDR3s of at least 7 amino acids. The MANAFEST web app was used to pick out antigen-specific clonotypes by comparing their expansion in peptide wells with that in reference cultures. For clones to be considered positive, expansion at FDR<0.05 versus reference and all other wells, an odds ratio above 5, and a frequency above 0.1% in two replicate wells were required. A clonotype was defined as cross-reactive if the clonotype was significantly expanded both in SARS-CoV-2 spike wells and in at least one common cold coronavirus spike condition. CDR3 similarity was assessed by Levenshtein distance using the stringdist R package, and unrooted trees were constructed with ape in R 3.6.1. TCRdb limited this immuneACCESS table to in-frame rearrangements with V and J called. A share of clones is missing; checked studies link under half to unresolved V genes, and the rest is unexplained. Clone size and V and J calls were adopted from that table, with D and trimming inferred from the DNA. The sample data list tens of thousands of clones, and 79% of these were observed just once. Of the sample, about 6% is held by the ten largest clones.

As concerns this clone: The antigen this receptor binds is unknown. One base away there is no much larger clone; base qualities are not given.

In this chain, TRBV18 is recombined with TRBJ2-2, with no confidently assigned D gene. This sequence was found in a human donor who received a COVID-19 vaccine. Sequenced here: CD4+ T cells from PBMCs cultured with HCoV-OC43 spike peptides, sampled before COVID-19 vaccination. What the cell subset or site label conveys for this sample: HCoV-OC43 spike overlapping peptide pool stimulation. CDR3 sequence: CASSPPPLNTGELFF. The nucleotides read TGTGCCAGCTCACCACCCCCCTTAAACACCGGGGAGCTGTTTTTT.